The 7 T cell receptor beta chains listed next were all sequenced from one sample in a study of cytomegalovirus exposure and HLA in healthy donors. PCR was performed using 60 Vbeta and 13 Jbeta primers. Here immunoSEQ multiplex PCR was the method, and the copy in TCRdb shows in-frame clones only, minus some. The table lists about 97,000 clones, around 74% of them singletons. The material sequenced was PBMCs. The source is a woman aged 40 to 50 in good health and CMV-seronegative.

The chain employs TRBV6-1 and TRBJ2-4, with 9 positions matching TRBD1. The CDR3 is 16 amino acids. V was clipped by 1 base and J by 6 bases; unmatched bases: 7. The germline CDR1 and CDR2 sequences are MNHNS and SASEGT. The CDR3 DNA reads as TGTGCCAGCAGTGAAGGTGTAGGACAGGGGATAAACATTCAGTACTTC. It yields the protein CASSEGVGQGINIQYF.

The chain couples TRBV2 to TRBJ1-1, with TRBD1 as a possible D gene (6 bases). Germline V gene sequence: CDR1 SNHLY, CDR2 FYNNEI. There are 15 residues in the CDR3. V was trimmed by 5 bases and J by 4 bases, leaving 17 bases between them. CDR3: CASSPIHRDSTEAFF. In DNA, the CDR3 is TGTGCCAGCAGTCCCATTCACAGGGATAGCACTGAAGCTTTCTTT. The full variable domain, with the rest looked up from reference TRBV2 and TRBJ1-1, is EPEVTQTPSHQVTQMGQEVILRCVPISNHLYFYWYRQILGQKVEFLVSFYNNEISEKSEIFDDQFSVERPDGSNFTLKIRSTKLEDSAMYFCASSPIHRDSTEAFFGQGTRLTVV.

The rearrangement joins TRBV7-9 to TRBJ2-7, with D possibly being TRBD1 (6 bases). CDR1 and CDR2 (germline): SEHNR, FQNEAQ (reference sequence). Trimming left V 5 bases short and J 6 bases short, with 14 bases between. This CDR3 region has 13 residues. In DNA, the CDR3 is TGTGCCAGCAGCCCAGGACAGTTGGCCGAGCAGTACTTC. Translated, it gives CASSPGQLAEQYF.

This clone was recorded only once. The chain has TRBV11-1 and TRBJ2-7; TRBD2 might be the D (5 bases). The CDR3 length is 14 residues. From germline, CDR1 is SGHAT and CDR2 FQDESV (reference sequence). Trimming stripped 6 bases from V and 3 bases from J, with 15 bases between. The CDR3 sequence: CASRPILGSYEQYF. Here the CDR3 DNA reads TGTGCCAGCAGACCAATACTAGGAAGCTACGAGCAGTACTTC.

This chain connects TRBV27 to TRBJ2-4; 9 bases fit TRBD2. Unmatched junction bases numbered 19, after V lost 4 bases and J lost 0 bases. From germline, CDR1 is MNHEY and CDR2 SMNVEV (reference sequence). The CDR3 runs to 21 residues. The CDR3: CASSSANWVSVAGVAKNIQYF. In DNA form, the CDR3 reads TGTGCCAGCAGTTCTGCTAATTGGGTTTCAGTAGCGGGAGTAGCCAAAAACATTCAGTACTTC.

V is TRBV19 and J is TRBJ2-5; 9 nucleotides match TRBD1. The J call may be wrong; the DNA end is better matched by TRBJ2-7. Germline lookup yields CDR1 LNHDA and CDR2 SQIVND (reference sequence). The CDR3 consists of 17 residues. The DNA for the CDR3 is TGTGCCAGTAGTACATTCCACGGACAGGGGAGCTCCTACGAGCAGTACTTC. This translates into CASSTFHGQGSSYEQYF.

The table lists this clone with a few counts. The junction departs from the called germline gene at one end, perhaps through a read error. The CDR3 DNA reads as TGTTCCAGCAGCTTACTTATGGACAGAGATCAAGCTTTCTTT. It encodes CSSSLLMDRDQAFF. This chain uses TRBV7-9 with TRBJ1-1, with D possibly matching TRBD1 (6 bases). From germline, CDR1 is SEHNR and CDR2 FQNEAQ (reference sequence). The CDR3 spans 14 residues.